The TCR beta chain described here comes from a study of response to subunit inactivated influenza vaccine. Study-wide results and caveats: The study's authors posited that every seasonal influenza vaccination enlists few new T cells.

In its sample, this clonotype was seen a few times. What it binds is unknown. Via MiXCR, TCRdb re-called the RT-PCR reads, giving one row per CDR3 protein. Of roughly 520,000 distinct CDR3 sequences in the sample, 25% were seen once. The CDR3 is made up of 13 amino acids. The V gene's germline CDR1 is SGHRS and CDR2 YFSETQ. Between the trimmed V and J ends, which lost 1 base and 8 bases, there was a span of 12 bases. This rearrangement joins TRBV5-1 to TRBJ1-1; D is unresolved. The sequence derives from a man in his forties or fifties who received an inactivated influenza vaccine. Material: CD4+ T cells sorted from PBMCs, obtained 4 to 6 days after vaccination. The CDR3, as DNA: TGCGCCAGCAGCTTGAGGGCAGGCTGGGAAGCTTTCTTT. It encodes CASSLRAGWEAFF. The full variable domain, rest sourced from reference TRBV5-1 and TRBJ1-1, is KAGVTQTPRYLIKTRGQQVTLSCSPISGHRSVSWYQQTPGQGLQFLFEYFSETQRNKGNFPGRFSGRQFSNSRSEMNVSTLELGDSALYLCASSLRAGWEAFFGQGTRLTVV.